What follows are 28 T cell receptor beta chains derived from one specimen sequenced in a study of blood T cell repertoires in COVID-19. The protocol was immunoSEQ multiplex PCR, while the TCRdb copy is restricted to in-frame clones and leaves out a portion. The top ten clones hold 0.95% to 1.5% of a sample with around 250,000 clones, about 91% of them seen once. Sequencing input: PBMCs or T cells enriched from blood (not recorded which). These receptors originate from a human donor in a cohort exposed to, infected with or recovered from COVID-19 (not recorded which). The donor label of this sample is uncertain.

V is TRBV7-8 and J is TRBJ2-3; TRBD2 aligns across 8 bases. J was trimmed by 4 bases and V by 5 bases; bases with no gene match: 11. Germline assignment: CDR1 SGHVS and CDR2 FQNEAQ. This CDR3 contains 16 residues. The CDR3 protein is CASSKGTGGSADTQYF. In DNA form, the CDR3 reads TGTGCCAGCAGCAAGGGTACGGGGGGGAGCGCAGATACGCAGTATTTT.

The chain has TRBV7-9 and TRBJ1-2; perhaps TRBD1 as D (6 bases). The ends were cut back, 1 base at V and 13 bases at J, with 16 bases in the middle. The CDR3 runs to 13 residues. CDR1 SEHNR and CDR2 FQNEAQ come from the germline V gene (reference sequence). CDR3 protein: CASSLEVGTWGTF. In DNA, the CDR3 is TGTGCCAGCAGCTTAGAAGTGGGGACATGGGGCACCTTC. The full variable domain, in which reference TRBV7-9 and TRBJ1-2 provide the parts outside the CDR3, is DTGVSQNPRHKITKRGQNVTFRCDPISEHNRLYWYRQTLGQGPEFLTYFQNEAQLEKSRLLSDRFSAERPKGSFSTLEIQRTEQGDSAMYLCASSLEVGTWGTFGSGTRLTVV.

This clone appeared a few times. V usage is TRBV29-1 and J usage is TRBJ1-2; weak D call: TRBD1 (5 bases). The CDR3 totals 11 residues. V shed 5 bases and J shed 2 bases, with 6 bases lying between them. Germline V gene data show CDR1 as SQVTM and CDR2 as ANQGSEA. CDR3 DNA sequence: TGCAGCGTTAGGACAAACTATGGCTACACCTTC. Amino acid sequence: CSVRTNYGYTF.

The CDR3 DNA sequence: TGTGCCAGCAGTGAGAGACTAGCGGGGGCCTACGAGCAGTACTTC. This translates into CASSERLAGAYEQYF. The chain links TRBV6-1 to TRBJ2-7, with 12 nucleotides matching TRBD2. V gave up 3 bases and J gave up 2 bases; unmatched junction bases: 2. In germline, CDR1 is MNHNS, CDR2 SASEGT. The CDR3 is 15 amino acids.

The chain recombines TRBV4-1 with TRBJ1-5; D not certain. V lost 1 base and J 4 bases, leaving 11 bases between the germline ends. CDR1 and CDR2 from the germline V gene are MGHRA and YSYEKL. The CDR3 has 15 amino acids. The CDR3 sequence: CASSQGPGYNQPQHF. The CDR3 region has the DNA TGCGCCAGCAGCCAAGGACCGGGGTATAATCAGCCCCAGCATTTT.

The chain joins TRBV7-6 to TRBJ2-3; 7 bases match TRBD2. The CDR3 is made up of 16 amino acids. V was clipped by 4 bases and J by 5 bases; unmatched bases: 12. Germline V lookup: CDR1 SGHVS, CDR2 FNYEAQ. The CDR3: CASSSLRSGEKDTQYF. CDR3 bases: TGTGCCAGCAGCTCCTTGCGAAGCGGGGAGAAAGATACGCAGTATTTT.

The chain carries TRBV3-1 (or the pseudogene TRBV3-2) and TRBJ1-6, with 9 bases lining up with TRBD1. After removal of 4 bases from V and 9 bases from J, the junction contained 10 bases not matched to a gene. The CDR3 sequence is 16 residues long. Germline CDR1 and CDR2: LGHDT and YNNKEL (reference sequence). This CDR3 is CASSLRPGQGISPLHF. CDR3 nucleotide sequence: TGTGCCAGCAGCCTCCGTCCGGGACAGGGTATTTCACCCCTCCACTTT.

The chain employs TRBV6-1 and TRBJ1-1, with D possibly being TRBD1 (6 bases). V lost 2 bases, J lost 4 bases, and 14 bases lay in between. Germline V gene sequence: CDR1 MNHNS, CDR2 SASEGT. The CDR3 sequence is 15 residues long. The CDR3 DNA reads TGTGCCAGCAGTGAATGGGGGGGCCAGGCCACTGAAGCTTTCTTT. It specifies CASSEWGGQATEAFF.

V usage is TRBV7-9 and J usage is TRBJ1-2; a weak D match, TRBD1 (6 bases). Per the germline V gene, CDR1 is SEHNR and CDR2 is FQNEAQ (reference sequence). The CDR3 is 16 residues long. V lost 2 bases and J 3 bases, leaving 16 bases between the germline ends. CDR3 nucleotides: TGTGCCAGCAGCTTACGGCAGGGGAGTGGAGACTATGGCTACACCTTC. Translating gives CASSLRQGSGDYGYTF.

DNA for the CDR3: TGTGCCACCGAAGAGACCTGGACAGACGGGGATGGCTACACCTTC. It encodes CATEETWTDGDGYTF. This rearrangement joins TRBV7-9 to TRBJ1-2; a possible D gene is TRBD1 (6 bases). V was cut by 10 bases and J by 6 bases, with 24 bases left in between. CDR1 and CDR2 (germline): SEHNR, FQNEAQ (reference sequence). The CDR3 has 15 residues.

The chain carries TRBV4-3 and TRBJ2-1; TRBD2 matches 8 bases. Germline V gives CDR1 LGHNA, CDR2 YSLEER. Germline trimming cut 0 bases from V and 6 bases from J; bases unmatched to any gene: 7. The CDR3 sequence is 16 residues long. The CDR3 loop reads CASSQETGSGGNEQFF. CDR3 sequence (DNA): TGCGCCAGCAGCCAAGAGACTGGCAGCGGGGGCAATGAGCAGTTCTTC.

The chain links TRBV30 to TRBJ2-1; weak D call: TRBD2 (6 bases). The CDR3 is made up of 16 amino acids. Trimming pared 2 bases from V and 0 bases from J, leaving 14 bases between. Germline CDR1 GTSNPN, CDR2 SVGIG (reference sequence). The CDR3 DNA sequence: TGTGCCTGGAGTTGGCGAGGACTAAGCTCCTACAATGAGCAGTTCTTC. It encodes CAWSWRGLSSYNEQFF.

The V gene is TRBV19, the J gene TRBJ1-1; 8 positions agree with TRBD1. This CDR3 is built from 13 residues. Germline CDR1 and CDR2: LNHDA and SQIVND (reference sequence). Trimming removed 5 bases from V and 6 bases from J; junction bases left unmatched: 5. The CDR3 is CASSPLDRAEAFF. Here the CDR3 DNA reads TGTGCCAGTAGTCCTTTGGACAGGGCTGAAGCTTTCTTT.

This chain uses TRBV18 with TRBJ1-2; 8 bases map to TRBD1. The V gene's germline CDR1 is KGHSH and CDR2 LQKENI. The CDR3 extends over 15 amino acids. Trimming at V came to 3 bases and at J to 1 base, leaving 4 bases not matched to a gene. Here the CDR3 DNA reads TGTGCCAGCTCACCCCTACAGGGGGATAACTATGGCTACACCTTC. It translates to CASSPLQGDNYGYTF.

V and J are TRBV24-1 and TRBJ2-1; D may be TRBD1 (5 bases). From germline, CDR1 is KGHDR and CDR2 SFDVKD. This CDR3 comprises 12 residues. The ends were cut back, 6 bases at V and 9 bases at J, with 11 bases in the middle. The CDR3 spells CATSTGQSEQFF. The CDR3, as DNA: TGTGCCACCAGTACAGGTCAAAGTGAGCAGTTCTTC.

V usage is TRBV6-2 or TRBV6-3 and J usage is TRBJ2-7; D call uncertain. The germline V gene encodes CDR1 MNHEY and CDR2 SVGEGT. CDR3 length: 12 amino acids. Trimming took off 4 bases at V and 4 bases at J, with 8 bases between the two ends. The CDR3: CASSLQAYEQYF. DNA of the CDR3: TGTGCCAGCAGTTTGCAGGCATACGAGCAGTACTTC.

The chain joins TRBV10-3 to TRBJ1-2; possibly TRBD1 for D (6 bases). V lost 0 bases, J lost 2 bases, and 16 bases lay in between. This CDR3 comprises 17 residues. CDR1 is ENHRY, CDR2 SYGVKD, per germline. Here the CDR3 DNA reads TGTGCCATCAGTGAGTCAGGACAGATATTTAAAAACTATGGCTACACCTTC. This encodes CAISESGQIFKNYGYTF.

In its sample, this clone was seen a few times. This chain uses TRBV19 with TRBJ1-5, with TRBD1 identical over 8 bases. The CDR3 runs to 15 residues. CDR1 is LNHDA and CDR2 is SQIVND in the germline V gene (reference sequence). Unmatched junction bases numbered 6, after V lost 6 bases and J lost 2 bases. In DNA, the CDR3 is TGTGCCAGTAGCCAGGGGGCCCGTGGCAATCAGCCCCAGCATTTT. Translating it yields CASSQGARGNQPQHF.

The V and J genes are TRBV24-1 and TRBJ2-7; 11 nucleotides align to TRBD2. Germline V gives CDR1 KGHDR, CDR2 SFDVKD. Germline trimming cut 5 bases from V and 5 bases from J; bases unmatched to any gene: 10. The CDR3 is made up of 16 amino acids. The CDR3 DNA reads as TGTGCCACCAGTGGGGGGGGCGGGACTAGCGGAGACGAGCAGTACTTC. Amino acid sequence: CATSGGGGTSGDEQYF.

This clone has a single count. This chain joins TRBV5-5 and TRBJ1-4, with TRBD1 matching over 9 bases. Germline CDR1 and CDR2: SGHKS and YYEKEE (reference sequence). The CDR3 runs to 15 residues. V lost 3 bases to trimming and J lost 8 bases; unmatched junction nucleotides: 8. The DNA for the CDR3 is TGTGCCAGCAGCTCAGTACAGGGGGCTAGGGAAAAACTGTTTTTT. Protein product: CASSSVQGAREKLFF.

The V call is TRBV5-6, the J call TRBJ1-2; possibly TRBD1 for D (5 bases). Germline V lookup: CDR1 SGHDT, CDR2 YYEEEE. V lost 4 bases to trimming and J lost 3 bases, with 16 bases between them. The CDR3 has 15 residues. Here the CDR3 reads CASSGTIGRDYGYTF. The CDR3 DNA sequence: TGTGCCAGCAGCGGCACGATAGGCAGGGACTATGGCTACACCTTC.

The chain recombines TRBV11-2 with TRBJ1-1, with D tentatively TRBD1 (5 bases). Germline CDR1 reads SGHAT; CDR2 reads FQNNGV. The CDR3 is 12 residues long. V gave up 1 base and J gave up 7 bases, with 7 bases separating them. The CDR3 spells CASSLGQHEAFF. In nucleotides, the CDR3 is TGTGCCAGCAGCTTAGGACAGCATGAAGCTTTCTTT.

The V call is TRBV27, the J call TRBJ2-7, with 8 nucleotides matching TRBD1. Germline-derived CDR1 and CDR2 are MNHEY and SMNVEV (reference sequence). This CDR3 is 14 amino acids long. The junction had 3 bases not matched to a gene; V was cut back by 5 bases and J by 0 bases. The CDR3 nucleotides are TGTGCCAGCAGTGGACAGGGAATCTCCTACGAGCAGTACTTC. It specifies CASSGQGISYEQYF.

The CDR3 sequence: CASSYSFTRPYEKLFF. Here the CDR3 DNA reads TGTGCCAGCAGTTACTCTTTTACCAGGCCCTATGAAAAACTGTTTTTT. This chain connects TRBV6-6 to TRBJ1-4, with unresolved D. Trimming shortened V by 0 bases and J by 6 bases, and 14 bases separated the two germline ends. The CDR3 is 16 residues long. Per germline, CDR1 MNHNY and CDR2 SVGAGI (reference sequence).

The chain links TRBV7-9 to TRBJ2-1, with TRBD1 identical over 8 bases. V lost 5 bases and J lost 8; bases outside the gene matches: 11. This CDR3 has 15 amino acids. The germline V gene encodes CDR1 SEHNR and CDR2 FQNEAQ (reference sequence). The CDR3 DNA reads TGTGCCAGCAGCGGCACAGGGACAGGCTTTGATGAGCAGTTCTTC. Translated: CASSGTGTGFDEQFF.

This sequence joins TRBV6-4 and TRBJ1-3, with D unclear. The V gene lost 7 bases and the J gene lost 4 bases, with 11 bases spanning the gap. Germline loops: CDR1 MRHNA, CDR2 SNTAGT. This CDR3 has 13 residues. As DNA, the CDR3 is TGTGCCAGCAAGGAGGGTTTCGGAAACACCATATATTTT. It encodes CASKEGFGNTIYF.

The rearrangement joins TRBV27 to TRBJ1-3; D gene ambiguous. The germline CDR1 and CDR2 sequences are MNHEY and SMNVEV (reference sequence). This CDR3 is built from 13 residues. Trimming pared 6 bases from V and 7 bases from J, leaving 13 bases between. This CDR3 is CASRAPGGNTIYF. CDR3 nucleotide sequence: TGTGCCAGCAGAGCGCCCGGAGGGAACACCATATATTTT.

The V call is TRBV19, the J call TRBJ2-5; tentative D call: TRBD1 (5 bases). V shed 3 bases and J shed 4 bases, with 15 bases lying between them. The germline CDR1 and CDR2 sequences are LNHDA and SQIVND (reference sequence). The CDR3 runs 15 residues. CDR3 bases: TGTGCCAGTAGTATTTCCAGGGTGCAGGGAGAGACCCAGTACTTC. Translation gives CASSISRVQGETQYF.